The rows below give T cell receptor beta chains drawn from one sample of a study of blood T cell repertoires in COVID-19. Here immunoSEQ multiplex PCR was the method, and the copy in TCRdb shows in-frame clones only, minus some. Of under 130,000 clones in the sample, roughly 90% were seen once. Specimen: peripheral blood. These receptors were collected from a woman aged 60-75 years with acute or convalescent COVID-19. CDR3s leave out the opening cysteine and the closing phenylalanine or tryptophan.

J gene: TRBJ2-1; V gene: TRBV6-4; CDR3 protein: ASSDFRGNSYNEQF
J gene: TRBJ1-5; V gene: TRBV6-5; CDR3 protein: ASSYNGDSNQPQH
J gene: TRBJ2-7; V gene: TRBV12-3/TRBV12-4; CDR3 protein: ASGTGGIHEQY
J gene: TRBJ2-5; V gene: TRBV5-5; CDR3 protein: ASSPWTVQETQY
J gene: TRBJ2-7; V gene: TRBV7-8; CDR3 protein: ASSEVAGVYEQY
J gene: TRBJ2-5; V gene: TRBV25-1; CDR3 protein: ASSFRTGETQY
J gene: TRBJ1-2; V gene: TRBV6-6; CDR3 protein: ASSIRDRERNGYT
J gene: TRBJ2-3; V gene: TRBV11-3; CDR3 protein: ASSFLGGRTDTQY
J gene: TRBJ1-1; V gene: TRBV3-1/TRBV3-2; CDR3 protein: ASSHWTEGAF
J gene: TRBJ1-3; V gene: TRBV10-2; CDR3 protein: ASSEGDIAGNTIY
J gene: TRBJ2-7; V gene: TRBV7-2; CDR3 protein: ASSLYGASEQY
J gene: TRBJ2-5; V gene: TRBV11-2; CDR3 protein: ASSSGIQETQY
J gene: TRBJ1-1; V gene: TRBV9; CDR3 protein: ASSALDSNTEAF
J gene: TRBJ2-7; V gene: TRBV3-1/TRBV3-2; CDR3 protein: ASSLGAYEQY
J gene: TRBJ2-1; V gene: TRBV11-1; CDR3 protein: ASSLGWRAYNEQF
J gene: TRBJ2-5; V gene: TRBV30; CDR3 protein: AWSARGETQY
J gene: TRBJ1-2; V gene: TRBV5-1; CDR3 protein: ASSLVGPSYGYT
J gene: TRBJ1-2; V gene: TRBV12-3/TRBV12-4; CDR3 protein: ASSLLGSGYT
J gene: TRBJ2-1; V gene: TRBV5-6; CDR3 protein: ASSFFRRNEQF
J gene: TRBJ1-2; V gene: TRBV27; CDR3 protein: ASSLTGQGRKAGYT
J gene: TRBJ2-1; V gene: TRBV5-8; CDR3 protein: ASSLGTTSYNEQF
J gene: TRBJ2-1; V gene: TRBV18; CDR3 protein: ASKRDYSYNEQF
J gene: TRBJ2-3; V gene: TRBV7-9; CDR3 protein: ASSLEAGDGTDTQY
J gene: TRBJ1-3; V gene: TRBV5-4; CDR3 protein: ASSSPLAGHSGNTIY
J gene: TRBJ1-5; V gene: TRBV7-9; CDR3 protein: ASTGGEGQPQH
J gene: TRBJ1-5; V gene: TRBV5-1; CDR3 protein: ASSLGGADQPQH
J gene: TRBJ2-7; V gene: TRBV7-8; CDR3 protein: ASSLGYRQMSYEQY
J gene: TRBJ1-4; V gene: TRBV30; CDR3 protein: AWSDSLHRATNEKLF
J gene: TRBJ2-1; V gene: TRBV29-1; CDR3 protein: SVVTGGRGNEQF
J gene: TRBJ2-3; V gene: TRBV11-3; CDR3 protein: ASSPTPSTDTQY
J gene: TRBJ1-2; V gene: TRBV11-2; CDR3 protein: ASSLPTGEFDNYGYT
J gene: TRBJ2-7; V gene: TRBV6-1; CDR3 protein: ASSETAGDLDEQY
J gene: TRBJ2-2; V gene: TRBV5-1; CDR3 protein: ASSSGLAGINTGELF
J gene: TRBJ2-7; V gene: TRBV6-6; CDR3 protein: ASKRQGTYEQY
J gene: TRBJ1-2; V gene: TRBV30; CDR3 protein: AWSKARQINYGYT
J gene: TRBJ1-1; V gene: TRBV6-6; CDR3 protein: ASTITRGTDEAF
J gene: TRBJ2-7; V gene: TRBV24-1; CDR3 protein: ATSDPSPSGRDEQY
J gene: TRBJ2-2; V gene: TRBV19; CDR3 protein: ASSIVGGSVDGELF
J gene: TRBJ1-2; V gene: TRBV2; CDR3 protein: ASSPPGRAGYT
J gene: TRBJ2-2; V gene: TRBV5-4; CDR3 protein: ASSPSSSGSTGELF
J gene: TRBJ1-2; V gene: TRBV7-9; CDR3 protein: ASSFETGYYGYT
J gene: TRBJ1-1; V gene: TRBV11-3; CDR3 protein: ASSLGDILNTEAF
J gene: TRBJ2-1; V gene: TRBV3-1/TRBV3-2; CDR3 protein: ASSLFSGSSYNEQF
J gene: TRBJ2-1; V gene: TRBV9; CDR3 protein: ASSPGDLAGFIRSYNEQF
J gene: TRBJ2-1; V gene: TRBV28; CDR3 protein: ASRLRPGLAVNEQF
J gene: TRBJ1-5; V gene: TRBV10-3; CDR3 protein: AISEGEGSNQPQH
J gene: TRBJ1-5; V gene: TRBV15; CDR3 protein: ATSRGDRNQPQH
J gene: TRBJ1-5; V gene: TRBV12-3/TRBV12-4; CDR3 protein: ASSPQGGQPQH
J gene: TRBJ1-5; V gene: TRBV19; CDR3 protein: ASNDRGETRQPQH
J gene: TRBJ1-5; V gene: TRBV6-5; CDR3 protein: ASSSGGNQPQH
J gene: TRBJ2-7; V gene: TRBV30; CDR3 protein: AWSHNTGGRFNEQY
J gene: TRBJ2-1; V gene: TRBV2; CDR3 protein: ASSEPVGPYNEQF
J gene: TRBJ1-6; V gene: TRBV9; CDR3 protein: ASSVGQSPNSPLH
J gene: TRBJ1-2; V gene: TRBV5-1; CDR3 protein: ASSLGQGIDGYT
J gene: TRBJ2-3; V gene: TRBV7-8; CDR3 protein: ASSSTGGSPTDTQY
J gene: TRBJ2-1; V gene: TRBV5-6; CDR3 protein: ASSWGTSRYNEQF
J gene: TRBJ1-5; V gene: TRBV15; CDR3 protein: ATSREIDRGNQPQH
J gene: TRBJ2-2; V gene: TRBV9; CDR3 protein: ASEGGDTGELF
J gene: TRBJ1-1; V gene: TRBV6-5; CDR3 protein: ASSYNNRGGGAEAF
J gene: TRBJ2-1; V gene: TRBV9; CDR3 protein: ASSLRGDSAGNEQF